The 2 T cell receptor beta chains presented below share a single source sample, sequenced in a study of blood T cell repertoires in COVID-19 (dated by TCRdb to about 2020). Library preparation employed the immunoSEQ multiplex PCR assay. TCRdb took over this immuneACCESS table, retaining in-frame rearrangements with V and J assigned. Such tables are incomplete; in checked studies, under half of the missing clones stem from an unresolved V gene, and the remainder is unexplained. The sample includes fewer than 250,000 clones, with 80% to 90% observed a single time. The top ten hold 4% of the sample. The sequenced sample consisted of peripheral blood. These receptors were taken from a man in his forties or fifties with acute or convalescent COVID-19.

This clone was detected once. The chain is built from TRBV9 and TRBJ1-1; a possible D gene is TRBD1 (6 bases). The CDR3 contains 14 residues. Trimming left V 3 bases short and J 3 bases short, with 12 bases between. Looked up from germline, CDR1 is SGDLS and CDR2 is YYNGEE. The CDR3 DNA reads TGTGCCAGCAGCGCACAGGGCGGGTACACTGAAGCTTTCTTT. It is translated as CASSAQGGYTEAFF.

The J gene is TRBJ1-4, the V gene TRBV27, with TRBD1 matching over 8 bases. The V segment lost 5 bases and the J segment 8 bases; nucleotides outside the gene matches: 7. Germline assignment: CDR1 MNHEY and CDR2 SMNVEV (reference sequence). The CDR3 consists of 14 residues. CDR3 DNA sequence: TGTGCCAGCAGTCCCAGGGGGCTAGAGGAAAAACTGTTTTTT. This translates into CASSPRGLEEKLFF. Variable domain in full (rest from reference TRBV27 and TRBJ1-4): EAQVTQNPRYLITVTGKKLTVTCSQNMNHEYMSWYRQDPGLGLRQIYYSMNVEVTDKGDVPEGYKVSRKEKRNFPLILESPSPNQTSLYFCASSPRGLEEKLFFGSGTQLSVL.